The clone carrying this T cell receptor beta chain has a handful of counts. The data were obtained in a study of blood T cell repertoires in COVID-19. About the research overall: From T cells, B-cell-depleted T cells, or PBMCs came the material, which was cDNA or gDNA.

The germline V gene encodes CDR1 LNHDA and CDR2 SQIVND (reference sequence). The CDR3 totals 16 residues. Trimming took 5 bases from V and 0 from J, leaving 11 bases between them. Under the authors' procedure: For nucleated cells, counts were estimated from reference gene primer amplification. Libraries were prepared by immunoSEQ multiplex PCR; TCRdb keeps only in-frame clonotypes and omits some of them. The V and J calls and clone size come from that table; D and trimming were worked out from the DNA. The data hold 200,000 to 300,000 clones, with about four fifths observed a single time. Specimen: peripheral blood. This clonotype originated in a man aged 25-45 years who had recovered from COVID-19. The chain has TRBV19 and TRBJ1-6; D is uncertain. The CDR3 is CASSSIDNSYNSPLHF. The CDR3 nucleotides are TGTGCCAGTAGTTCTATCGACAACTCCTATAATTCACCCCTCCACTTT.